This T cell receptor (beta chain) was captured in a study of T cells in Graves' hyperthyroidism and ophthalmopathy. Study findings and constraints: Expanded thyroid clonotypes (above 0.001) were mostly also found in blood.

Concerning this clonotype: Its antigen is undetermined.

Trimming cost V 5 bases and J 0 bases; bases outside gene matches: 7. The CDR3 contains 17 residues. Germline V gene lookup returns CDR1 SNHLY and CDR2 FYNNEI. RNA transcripts gave rise to amplified TCR beta CDR3 regions. TCR CDR3 underwent first-round RT-PCR with the HTBI primer set. From the multiplex PCR reads, TCRdb called clonotypes with MiXCR, one entry per CDR3 protein. The sample has about 840,000 distinct CDR3 sequences, roughly 40% seen once. The gene calls are TRBV2 and TRBJ1-5; 10 bases match TRBD1. Sequencing input: blood. The receptor was isolated from a man between 18 and 35 years old with Graves' hyperthyroidism. DNA of the CDR3: TGTGCCAGCAGTTTCCCCGGGACAGGGGATAGCAATCAGCCCCAGCATTTT. Translated: CASSFPGTGDSNQPQHF.